The 25 T cell receptor beta chains reported below all come from one sample, sequenced in a study of blood T cell repertoires in COVID-19. Clones were sequenced by immunoSEQ multiplex PCR, and TCRdb holds only the in-frame ones, with some missing. Altogether approximately 45,000 clones are present, approximately 87% being singletons, with the ten largest covering over 4%. Sequenced: peripheral blood. These receptors all come from a human donor in a cohort sampled during active COVID-19.

The chain links TRBV18 to TRBJ2-7; D possibly corresponds to TRBD2 (5 bases). This CDR3 is 12 amino acids long. Germline values: CDR1 KGHSH, CDR2 LQKENI. Trimming removed 3 bases at V and 7 bases at J, with 10 bases between. CDR3 nucleotide sequence: TGTGCCAGCTCACCGTTAGCGCGGGAGCAGTACTTC. It codes for CASSPLAREQYF.

The rearrangement uses TRBV11-2 and TRBJ2-7; D is ambiguous. From germline, CDR1 is SGHAT and CDR2 FQNNGV. This CDR3 spans 12 amino acids. Trimming removed 0 bases from V and 7 bases from J, with 7 bases in between. CDR3 sequence: CASSLEWAEQYF. The CDR3 DNA sequence: TGTGCCAGCAGCTTAGAATGGGCTGAGCAGTACTTC.

CDR3 sequence reads: CASRRGDTEAFF. The CDR3 DNA reads as TGTGCCAGCAGGCGGGGGGACACTGAAGCTTTCTTT. This rearrangement joins TRBV7-9 to TRBJ1-1; weak D call: TRBD1 (5 bases). Germline V gene data show CDR1 as SEHNR and CDR2 as FQNEAQ (reference sequence). The CDR3 sequence is 12 residues long. V was shortened by 6 bases and J by 3 bases, with 8 bases between the two germline ends.

This clone was detected once. V gene TRBV29-1 combines with J gene TRBJ2-5, with 7 bases fitting TRBD1. The germline V gene has CDR1 SQVTM and CDR2 ANQGSEA. Germline trimming cut 7 bases from V and 5 bases from J; bases unmatched to any gene: 4. The CDR3 loop spans 11 amino acids. The CDR3 protein is CSAPQGETQYF. As DNA, the CDR3 is TGCAGCGCCCCACAGGGGGAGACCCAGTACTTC.

Here the CDR3 DNA reads TGTGCCAGCAGTGAAGTCAGGTTGAACACTGAAGCTTTCTTT. It translates to CASSEVRLNTEAFF. The chain recombines TRBV6-1 with TRBJ1-1, with unresolved D. Germline V gene sequence: CDR1 MNHNS, CDR2 SASEGT. The CDR3 is made up of 14 amino acids. V lost 1 base, J lost 0 bases, and 6 bases lay in between.

The rearrangement uses TRBV7-3 and TRBJ2-1, with 12 positions matching TRBD2. This CDR3 has 15 amino acids. Germline assignment: CDR1 SGHTA and CDR2 FQGTGA. After removal of 5 bases from V and 7 bases from J, the junction contained 6 bases not matched to a gene. The CDR3 DNA is TGTGCCAGCAGCCCTCGACTAGCGGGGGATAATGAGCAGTTCTTC. Its translation: CASSPRLAGDNEQFF.

The V gene is TRBV5-6, the J gene TRBJ2-5; a weak D match, TRBD2 (5 bases). The germline V gene has CDR1 SGHDT and CDR2 YYEEEE. Trimming stripped 3 bases from V and 4 bases from J, with 13 bases between. This CDR3 has 14 residues. Written as DNA, the CDR3 is TGTGCCAGCAGCTCTCTGGGAGTAGGAGAGACCCAGTACTTC. It translates to CASSSLGVGETQYF.

This clone was seen more than once but under ten times. The chain has TRBV5-1 and TRBJ1-2; tentative D call: TRBD1 (6 bases). The germline V gene has CDR1 SGHRS and CDR2 YFSETQ. The length of the CDR3 is 14 residues. The V and J ends lost 0 bases and 6 bases respectively, with 12 bases between them. The CDR3 region is CASSLALRDNGYTF. CDR3 DNA: TGCGCCAGCAGCTTGGCTCTCAGGGACAATGGCTACACCTTC.

The chain joins TRBV5-1 to TRBJ2-1, with a weak D call TRBD2 (6 bases). V was shortened by 0 bases and J by 0 bases, with 10 bases between the two germline ends. The CDR3 is 16 residues long. CDR1 is SGHRS, CDR2 YFSETQ, per germline. The CDR3 bases are TGCGCCAGCAGCTTGGGGCGGGACTCCTCCTACAATGAGCAGTTCTTC. Translation: CASSLGRDSSYNEQFF.

The chain joins TRBV28 to TRBJ2-1; 9 bases align to TRBD1. V lost 7 bases and J lost 5; bases outside the gene matches: 9. The CDR3 is 15 amino acids. Looked up from germline, CDR1 is MDHEN and CDR2 is SYDVKM. The CDR3, as DNA: TGTGCCAGCAACCTACAGGGGGCGAGAGACAATGAGCAGTTCTTC. This codes for CASNLQGARDNEQFF.

This rearrangement joins TRBV19 to TRBJ2-1, with D possibly matching TRBD2 (6 bases). V lost 3 bases, J lost 4 bases, and 16 bases lay in between. Germline V gene sequence: CDR1 LNHDA, CDR2 SQIVND (reference sequence). The CDR3 consists of 16 residues. The CDR3 DNA follows: TGTGCCAGTAGTATGGGTTGGGGGACTTCATACAATGAGCAGTTCTTC. Translated: CASSMGWGTSYNEQFF.

The count of this clone is one. The chain is built from TRBV28 and TRBJ1-6, with no clear D. The CDR3 has 15 amino acids. Germline V lookup: CDR1 MDHEN, CDR2 SYDVKM. The V gene lost 5 bases and the J gene lost 7 bases, with 15 bases spanning the gap. CDR3 protein: CASSPALGRNSPLHF. In DNA, the CDR3 is TGTGCCAGCAGTCCGGCCCTGGGCCGGAATTCACCCCTCCACTTT.

The CDR3 protein is CASSEQGNLNYGYTF. The CDR3 DNA is TGTGCCAGCAGTGAACAGGGGAACCTTAACTATGGCTACACCTTC. The rearrangement uses TRBV6-1 and TRBJ1-2, with a weak D call TRBD1 (6 bases). The CDR3 has 15 amino acids. Germline assignment: CDR1 MNHNS and CDR2 SASEGT. Trimming shortened V by 2 bases and J by 1 base, and 11 bases separated the two germline ends.

The gene calls are TRBV6-2 or TRBV6-3 and TRBJ2-7, with 11 bases aligning to TRBD1. The CDR3 contains 15 residues. Germline V gene lookup returns CDR1 MNHEY and CDR2 SVGEGT. The ends lost 5 bases at V and 1 base at J; junction bases unmatched: 4. CDR3 nucleotides: TGTGCCAGCAGTCCGGGACAGGGGGTATCCTACGAGCAGTACTTC. Amino acids: CASSPGQGVSYEQYF.

The rearrangement links TRBV5-3 to TRBJ1-1; 8 bases fit TRBD1. TRBV5-3 is an ORF, and what it does is uncertain. The length of the CDR3 is 17 residues. With V trimmed by 4 bases and J by 2 bases, 13 bases remained unmatched. The CDR3 here is CARSGGQGSHFNTEAFF. The CDR3 nucleotides read TGTGCCAGAAGCGGAGGACAGGGCTCTCACTTTAACACTGAAGCTTTCTTT.

J is TRBJ2-4 and V is TRBV27, with 7 bases fitting TRBD1. This CDR3 has 16 residues. The germline V gene encodes CDR1 MNHEY and CDR2 SMNVEV (reference sequence). With V trimmed by 4 bases and J by 1 base, 7 bases remained unmatched. The CDR3 sequence is CASSSRTGRAKNIQYF. In nucleotides, the CDR3 is TGTGCCAGCAGTTCCCGGACAGGAAGGGCCAAAAACATTCAGTACTTC.

This clone showed up just once. The J gene is TRBJ2-3, the V gene TRBV10-3; TRBD2 might be the D (6 bases). This CDR3 is built from 13 residues. From germline, CDR1 is ENHRY and CDR2 SYGVKD. Trimming took off 7 bases at V and 7 bases at J, with 15 bases between the two ends. The CDR3 sequence is CAITGRDSHTQYF. The CDR3 DNA follows: TGTGCCATCACAGGTCGGGACTCACATACGCAGTATTTT.

V is TRBV28 and J is TRBJ1-1; 9 bases align to TRBD1. Germline values: CDR1 MDHEN, CDR2 SYDVKM. CDR3 length: 14 residues. After removal of 5 bases from V and 5 bases from J, the junction contained 6 bases not matched to a gene. The CDR3 spells CASSATGGWTEAFF. The CDR3, as DNA: TGTGCCAGCAGTGCGACAGGGGGTTGGACTGAAGCTTTCTTT. Complete variable domain (other parts from reference TRBV28 and TRBJ1-1): DVKVTQSSRYLVKRTGEKVFLECVQDMDHENMFWYRQDPGLGLRLIYFSYDVKMKEKGDIPEGYSVSREKKERFSLILESASTNQTSMYLCASSATGGWTEAFFGQGTRLTVV.

Note on this clone: One end of the junction does not line up with germline, which may come from a read error. This chain connects TRBV7-3 to TRBJ2-1, with a possible D match to TRBD2 (5 bases). Germline V gene sequence: CDR1 SGHTA, CDR2 FQGTGA. CDR3 length equals 13 residues. The CDR3 region is CASSLTVLGEPFF. DNA of the CDR3: TGTGCCAGCAGCCTGACGGTACTAGGAGAGCCGTTCTTC.

The chain couples TRBV7-2 to TRBJ1-2, with a weak D call TRBD1 (6 bases). The CDR3 consists of 16 residues. Between the trimmed V and J ends, which lost 0 bases and 2 bases, there was a span of 13 bases. CDR1 and CDR2 from the germline V gene are SGHTA and FQGNSA. The chain's CDR3 is CASSLALGQGNYGYTF. The CDR3 nucleotides read TGTGCCAGCAGCTTAGCGCTGGGACAAGGGAACTATGGCTACACCTTC.

The count of this clone is one. The chain is built from TRBV7-3 and TRBJ2-7; 7 bases map to TRBD2. J was trimmed by 2 bases and V by 0 bases; bases with no gene match: 4. Germline-derived CDR1 and CDR2 are SGHTA and FQGTGA. CDR3 length: 15 amino acids. In DNA, the CDR3 is TGTGCCAGCAGCTTAACTGGCGGGAGCGCCTACGAGCAGTACTTC. Translating gives CASSLTGGSAYEQYF. Based on the CDR3 plus reference TRBV7-3 and TRBJ2-7, the full variable domain is GAGVSQTPSNKVTEKGKYVELRCDPISGHTALYWYRQSLGQGPEFLIYFQGTGAADDSGLPNDRFFAVRPEGSVSTLKIQRTERGDSAVYLCASSLTGGSAYEQYFGPGTRLTVT.

This clone was picked up a small number of times. The genes are TRBV29-1 and TRBJ2-1, with TRBD1 identical over 9 bases. Per germline, CDR1 SQVTM and CDR2 ANQGSEA. The CDR3 runs 14 residues. The ends lost 7 bases at V and 9 bases at J; junction bases unmatched: 13. This CDR3 reads CSGIDRGKTIEQFF. CDR3 bases: TGCAGCGGAATTGACAGGGGGAAAACGATTGAGCAGTTCTTC.

The genes are TRBV7-6 and TRBJ2-3, with a weak D call TRBD2 (5 bases). CDR3 size: 13 residues. Trimming took 3 bases from V and 7 from J, leaving 11 bases between them. Looked up from germline, CDR1 is SGHVS and CDR2 is FNYEAQ. CDR3 residues: CASSLRASNTQYF. CDR3 coding DNA: TGTGCCAGCAGCTTGAGGGCTTCCAATACGCAGTATTTT.

The chain uses TRBV6-6 and TRBJ2-5, with a tentative D call TRBD1 (6 bases). V was clipped by 5 bases and J by 5 bases, with 21 bases between them. The CDR3 runs 16 residues. Germline loops: CDR1 MNHNY, CDR2 SVGAGI (reference sequence). CDR3 coding DNA: TGTGCCAGCAGTCGAAAGGGGGATCCCTGGGGGGAGACCCAGTACTTC. This codes for CASSRKGDPWGETQYF.

The CDR3 bases are TGTGCCAGCAGCTTGGGGGGGGGCCGGGAGAACACTGAAGCTTTCTTT. It specifies CASSLGGGRENTEAFF. The chain carries TRBV5-4 and TRBJ1-1, with TRBD1 as a possible D gene (6 bases). Trimming removed 0 bases at V and 1 base at J, with 13 bases between. From germline, CDR1 is SGHNT and CDR2 YYREEE (reference sequence). CDR3 size: 16 residues.